The 15 T cell receptor beta chains presented below share a single source sample, sequenced in a study of T cell repertoires in cytomegalovirus infection. TCRdb recomputed calls from the reads with MiXCR, one row per CDR3 protein. The table lists a few hundred thousand distinct CDR3 sequences, around 9.5% of them singletons. The sequenced sample was PBMCs. The origin of the receptors is a human donor in good health (CMV status not recorded). Some clones in this sample may be carry-over from other donors' samples.

V usage is TRBV20-1 and J usage is TRBJ2-6; D unclear. Trimming stripped 6 bases from V and 1 base from J, with 7 bases between. The CDR3 is 13 amino acids. Germline V gene sequence: CDR1 DFQATT, CDR2 SNEGSKA (reference sequence). CDR3 sequence reads: CSAKQSGANVLTF. The CDR3 DNA sequence: TGCAGTGCCAAGCAATCTGGGGCCAACGTCCTGACTTTC.

This clonotype was seen a handful of times. This chain connects TRBV28 to TRBJ2-5; no reliable D call. This CDR3 spans 14 amino acids. V lost 5 bases and J 2 bases, leaving 12 bases between the germline ends. Germline CDR1 reads MDHEN; CDR2 reads SYDVKM. The CDR3 region is CASSPLTQQETQYF. The CDR3 DNA follows: TGTGCCAGCAGTCCCCTAACGCAACAAGAGACCCAGTACTTC.

The CDR3, as DNA: TGCAGTGCTAGTGTTAGCGGGAGGGCCTGGAATGAGCAGTTCTTC. It specifies CSASVSGRAWNEQFF. The chain links TRBV20-1 to TRBJ2-1; TRBD2 aligns across 11 bases. The CDR3 sequence is 15 residues long. Germline V gene lookup returns CDR1 DFQATT and CDR2 SNEGSKA (reference sequence). The junction had 8 bases not matched to a gene; V was cut back by 3 bases and J by 7 bases.

V is TRBV12-3 or TRBV12-4 and J is TRBJ1-4; 7 nucleotides align to TRBD1. The CDR3 spans 16 residues. Trimming cost V 5 bases and J 2 bases; bases outside gene matches: 8. CDR3 protein: CASSDRVLRTNEKLFF. The CDR3 region has the DNA TGTGCCAGCAGTGACAGGGTACTGCGGACTAATGAAAAACTGTTTTTT.

This clonotype was detected only a few times. The chain joins TRBV19 to TRBJ2-5; D is perhaps TRBD2 (5 bases). The germline V and J ends were trimmed by 6 bases and 3 bases, with 11 bases remaining between them. The CDR3 runs 13 residues. CDR1 and CDR2 from the germline V gene are LNHDA and SQIVND (reference sequence). CDR3 nucleotide sequence: TGTGCCAGTAGGAATTTACTAGAAGAGACCCAGTACTTC. It is translated as CASRNLLEETQYF. The entire variable domain, with the rest obtained from reference TRBV19 and TRBJ2-5, is as follows: DGGITQSPKYLFRKEGQNVTLSCEQNLNHDAMYWYRQDPGQGLRLIYYSQIVNDFQKGDIAEGYSVSREKKESFPLTVTSAQKNPTAFYLCASRNLLEETQYFGPGTRLLVL.

DNA for the CDR3: TGTGCCAGCCGAAGGAGTATTAATGAAAAACTGTTTTTT. This gives the protein CASRRSINEKLFF. The chain has TRBV7-2 and TRBJ1-4; D call uncertain. This CDR3 is 13 amino acids long. Germline V gene data show CDR1 as SGHTA and CDR2 as FQGNSA. Trimming left V 8 bases short and J 4 bases short, with 11 bases between.

This clonotype turned up a few times. The chain uses TRBV7-2 and TRBJ1-3, with a weak D call TRBD1 (5 bases). The CDR3 length is 14 residues. Germline CDR1 is SGHTA and CDR2 is FQGNSA. V lost 8 bases and J lost 6, with 17 bases in between. CDR3 DNA sequence: TGTGCCAGCGTTCGGGCGGGGGAGCAAAACACCATATATTTT. The encoded protein is CASVRAGEQNTIYF. Combining the CDR3 with reference TRBV7-2 and TRBJ1-3 gives the whole variable domain GAGVSQSPSNKVTEKGKDVELRCDPISGHTALYWYRQSLGQGLEFLIYFQGNSAPDKSGLPSDRFSAERTGGSVSTLTIQRTQQEDSAVYLCASVRAGEQNTIYFGEGSWLTVV.

This clonotype has only one observation. This chain joins TRBV7-2 and TRBJ1-6; the match to TRBD1 covers 7 bases. Germline trimming cut 5 bases from V and 6 bases from J; bases unmatched to any gene: 4. The CDR3 runs 14 residues. Germline CDR1 is SGHTA and CDR2 is FQGNSA. In DNA, the CDR3 is TGTGCCAGCAGCCCCGGACAGGTTAATTCACCCCTCCACTTT. This codes for CASSPGQVNSPLHF.

This clonotype was seen a handful of times. The chain recombines TRBV7-3 with TRBJ2-5; 8 bases align to TRBD2. The ends lost 0 bases at V and 5 bases at J; junction bases unmatched: 8. There are 16 residues in the CDR3. The germline CDR1 and CDR2 sequences are SGHTA and FQGTGA. The CDR3 sequence: CASSLTSGTRKETQYF. The DNA of the CDR3 is TGTGCCAGCAGCTTAACGTCCGGGACTAGGAAGGAGACCCAGTACTTC.

This clonotype was picked up many times. This sequence joins TRBV7-2 and TRBJ1-1, with 8 positions matching TRBD1. This CDR3 comprises 16 residues. Unmatched junction bases numbered 11, after V lost 5 bases and J lost 3 bases. Germline V gene lookup returns CDR1 SGHTA and CDR2 FQGNSA. CDR3 bases: TGTGCCAGCAGCCTACAGGGGGTGTTATTGTACACTGAAGCTTTCTTT. Translated: CASSLQGVLLYTEAFF.

This clonotype was seen a few times. The chain carries TRBV7-9 and TRBJ1-1; D possibly corresponds to TRBD1 (6 bases). V lost 6 bases and J lost 3, with 17 bases in between. Germline lookup yields CDR1 SEHNR and CDR2 FQNEAQ (reference sequence). CDR3 length: 15 amino acids. CDR3 protein: CASSRGSRVDTEAFF. For the CDR3, the DNA is TGTGCCAGCAGTAGGGGGAGCAGGGTCGACACTGAAGCTTTCTTT. Using reference TRBV7-9 and TRBJ1-1 for the parts outside the CDR3, the full variable domain is DTGVSQNPRHKITKRGQNVTFRCDPISEHNRLYWYRQTLGQGPEFLTYFQNEAQLEKSRLLSDRFSAERPKGSFSTLEIQRTEQGDSAMYLCASSRGSRVDTEAFFGQGTRLTVV.

This clonotype has more than one count but fewer than ten. The rearrangement links TRBV5-4 to TRBJ2-1, with 9 bases that match TRBD2. The germline V gene has CDR1 SGHNT and CDR2 YYREEE (reference sequence). V was clipped by 3 bases and J by 9 bases; unmatched bases: 13. This CDR3 contains 16 residues. Here the CDR3 DNA reads TGTGCCAGCAGCTCCAGCGGGGGGCCTATAAATGGTGAGCAGTTCTTC. It codes for CASSSSGGPINGEQFF.

This clonotype showed up just a few times. The rearrangement links TRBV7-9 to TRBJ2-1, with 8 nucleotides matching TRBD2. The CDR3 contains 16 residues. V lost 6 bases and J lost 0; bases outside the gene matches: 7. CDR1 and CDR2 from the germline V gene are SEHNR and FQNEAQ (reference sequence). CDR3 nucleotides: TGTGCCAGCAGTCGTTCAAGCGGGAGCTCCTACAATGAGCAGTTCTTC. Translating it yields CASSRSSGSSYNEQFF.

This clonotype was found many times. CDR3 DNA: TGTGCCAGCAGTTTATCGAGGTTGCGGACTGAAGCTTTCTTT. This encodes CASSLSRLRTEAFF. This chain links TRBV28 with TRBJ1-1; D remains ambiguous. The CDR3 totals 14 residues. CDR1 and CDR2 (germline): MDHEN, SYDVKM. V lost 1 base and J lost 5, with 11 bases in between.

Of note for this clonotype: One end of the junction is discordant with germline, which a read error may explain. The genes are TRBV12-3 or TRBV12-4 and TRBJ2-1, with TRBD2 matching over 15 bases. The CDR3 runs to 18 residues. The CDR3 bases are TGTGCCAGCAGATTAGGGGGGACTAGCGGGAGGCCCTACAATGAGCAGTTCTTC. This gives the protein CASRLGGTSGRPYNEQFF.